The next 16 T cell receptor beta chains were all read from a single sample in a study of blood T cells in healthy people across ages (dated by TCRdb to the mid-2010s). The library was produced with 5' RACE. The sequencing machine was an Illumina HiSeq 2500. A second PCR of roughly 7 to 12 cycles was run with a J-beta primer mix and a sample-barcoded 5' primer. TCRdb reprocessing: public reads trimmed at Q25 with fastp, clones called with MiXCR, in-frame beta chains kept. For every CDR3 protein sequence, its rows merge into one entry that carries the most common genes and DNA. The sample has 900,000 to 950,000 distinct CDR3 sequences on record, 25% to 30% of them singletons. The ten largest clones take up about 10% of the sample. This sample was also put to use in a study of T cells of mothers and their children.

Sequenced input: blood. The receptor set was obtained from a woman aged 40 to 49 in good health.

This clonotype was detected ten times or more. The genes are TRBV14 and TRBJ2-5, with a tentative D call TRBD2 (5 bases). Trimming cost V 4 bases and J 3 bases, with 18 bases left between them. The length of the CDR3 is 16 residues. Germline CDR1 reads SGHDN; CDR2 reads FVKESK. In DNA form, the CDR3 reads TGTGCCAGCAGCCCGGTCGGGGTATGGATCAAAGAGACCCAGTACTTC. Its translation: CASSPVGVWIKETQYF.

This chain uses TRBV4-3 with TRBJ2-1; tentatively, D is TRBD1 (5 bases). Looked up from germline, CDR1 is LGHNA and CDR2 is YSLEER. This CDR3 comprises 15 residues. V lost 0 bases to trimming and J lost 6 bases, with 12 bases between them. CDR3 nucleotide sequence: TGCGCCAGCAGCCAAGATCTGACAGTGCGCAATGAGCAGTTCTTC. It is translated as CASSQDLTVRNEQFF.

V and J are TRBV29-1 and TRBJ2-3, with D possibly matching TRBD1 (6 bases). The ends were cut back, 4 bases at V and 2 bases at J, with 10 bases in the middle. Per the germline V gene, CDR1 is SQVTM and CDR2 is ANQGSEA. The CDR3 length is 13 residues. The CDR3 nucleotides are TGCAGCGTTGTAGGGGGAACCACAGATACGCAGTATTTT. This translates into CSVVGGTTDTQYF.

The chain couples TRBV5-5 to TRBJ1-5; 8 bases fit TRBD1. V gave up 0 bases and J gave up 7 bases; unmatched junction bases: 9. Germline V gene lookup returns CDR1 SGHKS and CDR2 YYEKEE (reference sequence). The CDR3 has 16 amino acids. The CDR3 region has the DNA TGTGCCAGCAGCTTGGCCGGGGACAGGCTCGGGCAGCCCCAGCATTTT. Translating gives CASSLAGDRLGQPQHF.

This clonotype showed up just a few times. This chain links TRBV19 with TRBJ2-3, with D possibly matching TRBD2 (5 bases). This CDR3 is 14 amino acids long. Germline loops: CDR1 LNHDA, CDR2 SQIVND (reference sequence). V was shortened by 7 bases and J by 9 bases, with 20 bases between the two germline ends. The DNA for the CDR3 is TGTGCCAGTAAGATGCCCGGGCTCTGGGAGACGCAGTATTTT. Encoded protein: CASKMPGLWETQYF. The variable domain in full, with the rest retrieved from reference TRBV19 and TRBJ2-3, is DGGITQSPKYLFRKEGQNVTLSCEQNLNHDAMYWYRQDPGQGLRLIYYSQIVNDFQKGDIAEGYSVSREKKESFPLTVTSAQKNPTAFYLCASKMPGLWETQYFGPGTRLTVL.

The V gene is TRBV7-9, the J gene TRBJ1-1; maybe TRBD1 (5 bases). The CDR3 consists of 13 residues. Germline V gene data show CDR1 as SEHNR and CDR2 as FQNEAQ (reference sequence). Between the trimmed V and J ends, which lost 8 bases and 3 bases, there was a span of 13 bases. The CDR3 protein is CASQRPGDTEAFF. CDR3 coding DNA: TGTGCCAGCCAGAGGCCGGGGGACACTGAAGCTTTCTTT.

This clonotype showed up many times. The rearrangement links TRBV11-2 to TRBJ2-1; 13 nucleotides line up with TRBD2. Germline assignment: CDR1 SGHAT and CDR2 FQNNGV. The CDR3 length is 15 residues. Losses at the gene ends were 4 bases for V and 6 bases for J; bases not matched to a gene: 3. The CDR3 region has the DNA TGTGCCAGCAGCTACACTAGCGGGGGGGGCAATGAGCAGTTCTTC. It specifies CASSYTSGGGNEQFF.

This clonotype was seen a few times. This chain joins TRBV12-3 or TRBV12-4 and TRBJ1-4; tentative D call: TRBD1 (5 bases). The V gene lost 2 bases and the J gene lost 7 bases, with 14 bases spanning the gap. The CDR3 has 15 residues. The CDR3 spells CASSLTGTSGEKLFF. The CDR3 coding sequence is TGTGCCAGCAGTTTAACCGGGACTTCAGGTGAAAAACTGTTTTTT.

A few counts support this clonotype. CDR3 amino acids: CASSLEGTGFGAFF. Here the CDR3 DNA reads TGTGCCAGCAGCTTAGAGGGGACAGGGTTCGGAGCTTTCTTT. The J gene is TRBJ1-1, the V gene TRBV11-2; 9 bases agree with TRBD1. CDR1 and CDR2 from the germline V gene are SGHAT and FQNNGV. The V and J ends lost 0 bases and 10 bases, in that order; junction bases with no gene match: 6. The CDR3 runs to 14 residues. Combining the CDR3 with reference TRBV11-2 and TRBJ1-1 gives the whole variable domain EAGVAQSPRYKIIEKRQSVAFWCNPISGHATLYWYQQILGQGPKLLIQFQNNGVVDDSQLPKDRFSAERLKGVDSTLKIQPAKLEDSAVYLCASSLEGTGFGAFFGQGTRLTVV.

The chain uses TRBV7-2 and TRBJ2-1; 10 nucleotides align to TRBD2. Germline lookup yields CDR1 SGHTA and CDR2 FQGNSA. The CDR3 totals 15 residues. Trimming removed 0 bases from V and 13 bases from J; junction bases left unmatched: 9. This chain's CDR3 is CASSLASGGVNIQFF. CDR3 nucleotides: TGTGCCAGCAGCTTAGCGAGCGGGGGGGTAAACATTCAGTTCTTC.

This clonotype showed up just a few times. Germline is not matched at one junction end, which may reflect a read error. The V gene is TRBV20-1, the J gene TRBJ2-7, with D unresolved. This CDR3 spans 12 amino acids. The germline V gene has CDR1 DFQATT and CDR2 SNEGSKA (reference sequence). The CDR3 is CSARVGSYELYF. The CDR3 region has the DNA TGCAGTGCCCGCGTCGGCTCCTACGAGCTGTACTTC.

This clonotype appeared a few times. The chain links TRBV7-2 to TRBJ1-1; D perhaps matches TRBD1 (5 bases). Germline V CDR1 and CDR2: SGHTA, FQGNSA. V was trimmed by 5 bases and J by 5 bases, leaving 18 bases between them. This CDR3 spans 15 amino acids. CDR3 in amino acids: CASSRQQNRGTEAFF. The CDR3, as DNA: TGTGCCAGCAGCCGACAACAAAACCGGGGGACTGAAGCTTTCTTT.

This rearrangement joins TRBV6-5 to TRBJ1-2; weak D call: TRBD1 (5 bases). The CDR3 contains 13 residues. CDR1 is MNHEY, CDR2 SVGAGI, per germline. Trimming left V 7 bases short and J 5 bases short, with 14 bases between. CDR3 in amino acids: CASNRAGKYGYTF. CDR3 in DNA: TGTGCCAGCAATAGAGCAGGGAAATATGGCTACACCTTC.

This clonotype showed up many times. The chain recombines TRBV20-1 with TRBJ2-3, with TRBD2 as a possible D gene (7 bases). Germline values: CDR1 DFQATT, CDR2 SNEGSKA (reference sequence). Trimming stripped 4 bases from V and 4 bases from J, with 18 bases between. The CDR3 covers 15 residues. The CDR3 is CSATYGGGRADTQYF. In DNA, the CDR3 is TGCAGTGCTACCTATGGGGGGGGCCGCGCAGATACGCAGTATTTT.

This clonotype occurred a few times. This chain joins TRBV6-5 and TRBJ1-1; D is unresolved. CDR3 length equals 15 residues. V was clipped by 0 bases and J by 0 bases, with 8 bases between them. CDR1 is MNHEY and CDR2 is SVGAGI in the germline V gene. CDR3 nucleotides: TGTGCCAGCAGTTACTCCCCAGTAATGAACACTGAAGCTTTCTTT. Protein: CASSYSPVMNTEAFF.

The chain combines TRBV27 with TRBJ2-1; 7 positions agree with TRBD1. This CDR3 is 14 amino acids long. Trimming at V came to 4 bases and at J to 5 bases, leaving 5 bases not matched to a gene. The germline V gene encodes CDR1 MNHEY and CDR2 SMNVEV (reference sequence). CDR3 DNA sequence: TGTGCCAGCAGTTCGGGACAGTGGAACAATGAGCAGTTCTTC. Translation: CASSSGQWNNEQFF.